This TCR beta chain was documented in a study of blood T cells in healthy people across ages. Findings and limits, study-wide: A strong correlation was seen between TCR beta diversity and naive T cell percentage.

As concerns this clonotype: Antigen: not known.

Germline V gene sequence: CDR1 MNHEY, CDR2 SVGEGT. V lost 0 bases to trimming and J lost 2 bases, with 9 bases between them. The CDR3 runs 15 residues. The second PCR ran roughly 6 to 11 cycles with a sample-barcoded 5' primer and J-beta primers. TCRdb reanalysed the 5' RACE reads using MiXCR and keeps one entry per CDR3 protein. Here the sample spans around 990,000 distinct CDR3 sequences, 35% to 40% being singletons. V and J are TRBV6-2 or TRBV6-3 and TRBJ2-3; no clear D. The specimen sequenced was blood. This TCR derives from a young man in good health. DNA for the CDR3: TGTGCCAGCAGTTACTCGATGGGGTTCACAGATACGCAGTATTTT. Its protein is CASSYSMGFTDTQYF.